The TCR beta chain under discussion was sequenced for a study of CD8+ T cells in alopecia areata. The CDR3 is made up of 14 amino acids. Germline-derived CDR1 and CDR2 are GTSNPN and SVGIG (reference sequence). V lost 3 bases and J lost 3, with 14 bases in between. Extracted RNA was reverse transcribed, and the resulting cDNA served as sequencing template. Some clones are missing from TCRdb's copy, which holds only in-frame ones; the method was immunoSEQ multiplex PCR. The table includes about 170,000 clones, less than 80% detected once. The receptor was derived from a human donor with alopecia areata. The rearrangement joins TRBV30 to TRBJ2-5; D tentatively reads TRBD1 or TRBD2 (5 bases each). The sample consisted of CD8+ T cells sorted from blood, taken at week 0. The chain's CDR3 is CAWSPELGEETQYF. In DNA, the CDR3 is TGTGCCTGGAGCCCAGAACTAGGGGAAGAGACCCAGTACTTC.